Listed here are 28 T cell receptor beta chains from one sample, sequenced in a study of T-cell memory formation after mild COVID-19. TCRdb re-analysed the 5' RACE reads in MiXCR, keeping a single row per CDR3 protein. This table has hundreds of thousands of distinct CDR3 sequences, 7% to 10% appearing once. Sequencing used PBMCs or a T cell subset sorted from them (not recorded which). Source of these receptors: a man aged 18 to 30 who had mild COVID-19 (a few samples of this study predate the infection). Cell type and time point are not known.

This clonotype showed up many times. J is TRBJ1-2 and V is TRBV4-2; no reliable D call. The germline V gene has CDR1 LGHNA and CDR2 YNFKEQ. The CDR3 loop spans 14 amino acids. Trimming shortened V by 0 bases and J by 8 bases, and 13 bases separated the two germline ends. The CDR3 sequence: CASSQDGTSGGYTF. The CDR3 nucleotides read TGTGCCAGCAGCCAAGATGGCACTTCCGGGGGCTACACCTTC.

CDR3 loop: CASSPGTRVRTDTQYF. DNA of the CDR3: TGCGCCAGCAGCCCAGGGACCAGGGTCCGCACAGATACGCAGTATTTT. This chain uses TRBV5-1 with TRBJ2-3; D assignment may be TRBD1 or TRBD2 (5 bases each). The CDR3 covers 16 residues. Germline V gives CDR1 SGHRS, CDR2 YFSETQ. Trimming stripped 4 bases from V and 1 base from J, with 16 bases between.

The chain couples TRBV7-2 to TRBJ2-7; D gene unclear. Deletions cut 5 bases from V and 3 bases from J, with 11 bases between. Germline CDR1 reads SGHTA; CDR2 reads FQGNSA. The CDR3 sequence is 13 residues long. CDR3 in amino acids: CASSDGSYYEQYF. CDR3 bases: TGTGCCAGCAGCGACGGGTCCTACTACGAGCAGTACTTC. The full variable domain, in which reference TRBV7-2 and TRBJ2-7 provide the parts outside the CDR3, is GAGVSQSPSNKVTEKGKDVELRCDPISGHTALYWYRQSLGQGLEFLIYFQGNSAPDKSGLPSDRFSAERTGGSVSTLTIQRTQQEDSAVYLCASSDGSYYEQYFGPGTRLTVT.

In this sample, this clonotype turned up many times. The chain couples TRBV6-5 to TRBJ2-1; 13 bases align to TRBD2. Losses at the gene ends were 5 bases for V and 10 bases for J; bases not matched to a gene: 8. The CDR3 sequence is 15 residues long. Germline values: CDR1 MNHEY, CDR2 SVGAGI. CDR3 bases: TGTGCCAGCAGTCAAAGGACTAGCGGGGGAGTGGAGCAGTTCTTC. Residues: CASSQRTSGGVEQFF.

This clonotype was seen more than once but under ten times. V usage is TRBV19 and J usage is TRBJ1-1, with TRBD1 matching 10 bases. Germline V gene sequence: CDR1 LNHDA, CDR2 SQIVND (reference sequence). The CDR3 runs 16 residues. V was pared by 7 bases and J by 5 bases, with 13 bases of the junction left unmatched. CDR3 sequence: CASIPAQTGGWTEAFF. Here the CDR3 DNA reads TGTGCCAGTATACCGGCCCAGACAGGGGGCTGGACTGAAGCTTTCTTT.

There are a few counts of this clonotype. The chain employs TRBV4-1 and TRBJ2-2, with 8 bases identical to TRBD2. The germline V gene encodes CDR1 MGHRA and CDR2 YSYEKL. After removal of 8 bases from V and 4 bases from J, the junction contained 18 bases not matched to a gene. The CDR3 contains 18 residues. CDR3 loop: CASGTVGGGPLLTGELFF. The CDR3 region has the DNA TGCGCCAGCGGGACTGTAGGCGGGGGGCCCCTTCTCACCGGGGAGCTGTTTTTT.

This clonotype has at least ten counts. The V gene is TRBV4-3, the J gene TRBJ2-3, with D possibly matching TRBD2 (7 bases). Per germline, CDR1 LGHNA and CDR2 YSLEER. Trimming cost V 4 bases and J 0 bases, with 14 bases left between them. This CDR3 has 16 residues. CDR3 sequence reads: CASSLGGAASTDTQYF. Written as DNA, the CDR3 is TGCGCCAGCAGCCTGGGGGGGGCCGCTAGCACAGATACGCAGTATTTT.

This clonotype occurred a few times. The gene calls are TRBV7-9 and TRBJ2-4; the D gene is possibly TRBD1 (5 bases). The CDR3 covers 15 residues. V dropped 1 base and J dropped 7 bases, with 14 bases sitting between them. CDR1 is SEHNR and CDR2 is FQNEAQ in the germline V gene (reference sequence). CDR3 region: CASSLDGAGRNIQYF. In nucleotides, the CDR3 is TGTGCCAGCAGCTTAGATGGGGCTGGGCGCAACATTCAGTACTTC.

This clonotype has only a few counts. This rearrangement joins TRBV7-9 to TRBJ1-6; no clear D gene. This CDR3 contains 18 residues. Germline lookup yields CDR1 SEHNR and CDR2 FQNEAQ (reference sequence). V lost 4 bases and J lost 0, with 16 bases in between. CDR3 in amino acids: CASSYLGRESSYNSPLHF. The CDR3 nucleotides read TGTGCCAGCAGCTACCTAGGACGGGAGAGCTCCTATAATTCACCCCTCCACTTT.

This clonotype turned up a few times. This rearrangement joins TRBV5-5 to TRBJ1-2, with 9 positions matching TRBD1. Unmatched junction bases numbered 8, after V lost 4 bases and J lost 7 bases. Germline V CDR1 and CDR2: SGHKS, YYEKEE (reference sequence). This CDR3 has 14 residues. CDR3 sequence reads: CASSLRTGESGYTF. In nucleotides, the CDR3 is TGTGCCAGCAGCCTTCGGACAGGGGAGAGTGGCTACACCTTC.

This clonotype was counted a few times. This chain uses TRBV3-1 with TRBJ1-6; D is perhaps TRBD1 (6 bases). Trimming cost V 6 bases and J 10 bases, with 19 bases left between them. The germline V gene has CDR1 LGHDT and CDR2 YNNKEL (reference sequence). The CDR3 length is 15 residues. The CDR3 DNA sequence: TGTGCCAGCAGGCCAACAGGGCTCGTAACCTCACCCCTCCACTTT. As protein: CASRPTGLVTSPLHF.

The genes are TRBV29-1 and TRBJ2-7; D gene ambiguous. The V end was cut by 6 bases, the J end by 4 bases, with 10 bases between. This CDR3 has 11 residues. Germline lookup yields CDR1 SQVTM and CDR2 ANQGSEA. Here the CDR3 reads CSVFEGYEQYV. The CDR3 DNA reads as TGCAGCGTCTTTGAAGGATACGAGCAGTACGTC.

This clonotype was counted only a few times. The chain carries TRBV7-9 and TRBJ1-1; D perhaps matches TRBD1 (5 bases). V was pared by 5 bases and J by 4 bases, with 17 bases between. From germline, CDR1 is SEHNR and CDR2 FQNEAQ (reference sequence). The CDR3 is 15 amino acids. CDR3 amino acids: CASSDRGGGGTEAFF. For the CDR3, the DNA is TGTGCCAGCAGCGATAGGGGAGGCGGGGGCACTGAAGCTTTCTTT.

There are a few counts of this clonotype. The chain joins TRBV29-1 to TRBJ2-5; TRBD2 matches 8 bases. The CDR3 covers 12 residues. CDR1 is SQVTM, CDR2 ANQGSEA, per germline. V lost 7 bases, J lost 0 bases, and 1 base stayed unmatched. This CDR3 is CSAGGDQETQYF. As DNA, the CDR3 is TGCAGCGCCGGGGGGGACCAAGAGACCCAGTACTTC.

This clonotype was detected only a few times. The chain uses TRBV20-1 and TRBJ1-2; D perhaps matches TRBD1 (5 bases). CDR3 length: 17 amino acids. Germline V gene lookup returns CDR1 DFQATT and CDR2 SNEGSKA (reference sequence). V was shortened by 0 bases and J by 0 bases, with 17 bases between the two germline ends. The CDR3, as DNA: TGCAGTGCTAGAGATCTGGGGGTTGTGGGTCCTAACTATGGCTACACCTTC. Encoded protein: CSARDLGVVGPNYGYTF.

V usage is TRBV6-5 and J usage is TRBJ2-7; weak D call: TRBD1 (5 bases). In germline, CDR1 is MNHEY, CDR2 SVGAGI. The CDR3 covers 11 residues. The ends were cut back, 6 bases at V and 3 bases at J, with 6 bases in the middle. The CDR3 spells CASRDNYEQYF. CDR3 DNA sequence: TGTGCCAGCAGGGACAACTACGAGCAGTACTTC.

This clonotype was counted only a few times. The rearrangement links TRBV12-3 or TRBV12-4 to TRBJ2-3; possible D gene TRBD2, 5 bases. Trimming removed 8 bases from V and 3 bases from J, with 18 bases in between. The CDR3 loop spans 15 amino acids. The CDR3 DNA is TGTGCCAGCTCTACTAACGGGGTGGGGACAGATACGCAGTATTTT. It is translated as CASSTNGVGTDTQYF.

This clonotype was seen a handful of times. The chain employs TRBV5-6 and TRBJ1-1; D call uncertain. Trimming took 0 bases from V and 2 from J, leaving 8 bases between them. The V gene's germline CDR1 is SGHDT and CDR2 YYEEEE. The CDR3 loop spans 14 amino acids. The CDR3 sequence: CASSLATGNTEAFF. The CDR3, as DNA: TGTGCCAGCAGCTTGGCGACGGGTAACACTGAAGCTTTCTTT.

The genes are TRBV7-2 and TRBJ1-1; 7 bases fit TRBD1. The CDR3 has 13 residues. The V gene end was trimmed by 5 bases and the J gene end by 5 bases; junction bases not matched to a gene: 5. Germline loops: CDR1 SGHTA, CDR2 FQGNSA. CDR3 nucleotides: TGTGCCAGCAGCGAGGGACAGACGACTGAAGCTTTCTTT. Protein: CASSEGQTTEAFF.

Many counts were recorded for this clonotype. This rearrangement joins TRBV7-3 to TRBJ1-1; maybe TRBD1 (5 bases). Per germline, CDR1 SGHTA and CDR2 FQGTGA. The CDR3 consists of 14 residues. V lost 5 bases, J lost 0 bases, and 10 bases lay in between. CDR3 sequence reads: CASSRGGVNTEAFF. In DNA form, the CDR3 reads TGTGCCAGCAGCCGCGGGGGAGTGAACACTGAAGCTTTCTTT.

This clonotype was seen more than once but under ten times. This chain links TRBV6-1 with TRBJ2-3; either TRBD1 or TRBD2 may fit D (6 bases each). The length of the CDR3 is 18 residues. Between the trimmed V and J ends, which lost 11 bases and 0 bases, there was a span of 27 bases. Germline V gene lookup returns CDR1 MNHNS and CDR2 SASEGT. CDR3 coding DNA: TGTGCCTCCCGAGGGGGGCGCTGGCCAACAACTAGCACAGATACGCAGTATTTT. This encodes CASRGGRWPTTSTDTQYF.

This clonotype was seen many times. CDR3 residues: CSAQVGGETQYF. In DNA, the CDR3 is TGCAGTGCCCAGGTTGGGGGGGAGACCCAGTACTTC. This chain links TRBV20-1 with TRBJ2-5; perhaps TRBD2 as D (6 bases). Germline values: CDR1 DFQATT, CDR2 SNEGSKA (reference sequence). Trimming pared 6 bases from V and 5 bases from J, leaving 13 bases between. The CDR3 length is 12 residues.

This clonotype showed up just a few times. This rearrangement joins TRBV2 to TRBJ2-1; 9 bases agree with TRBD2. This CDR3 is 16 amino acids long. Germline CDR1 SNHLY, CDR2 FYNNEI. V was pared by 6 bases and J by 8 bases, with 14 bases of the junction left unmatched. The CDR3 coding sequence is TGTGCCAGCAGGGCCTCGGCAAGCGGGGGGCTCGATGAGCAGTTCTTC. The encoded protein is CASRASASGGLDEQFF. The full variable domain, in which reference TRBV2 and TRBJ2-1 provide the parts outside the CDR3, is EPEVTQTPSHQVTQMGQEVILRCVPISNHLYFYWYRQILGQKVEFLVSFYNNEISEKSEIFDDQFSVERPDGSNFTLKIRSTKLEDSAMYFCASRASASGGLDEQFFGPGTRLTVL.

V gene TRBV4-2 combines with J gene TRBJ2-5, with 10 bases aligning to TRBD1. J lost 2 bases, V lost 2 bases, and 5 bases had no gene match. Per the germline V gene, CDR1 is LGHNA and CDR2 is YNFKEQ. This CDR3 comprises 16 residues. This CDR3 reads CASSQPPGQGQETQYF. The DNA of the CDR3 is TGTGCCAGCAGCCAACCCCCGGGACAGGGGCAAGAGACCCAGTACTTC.

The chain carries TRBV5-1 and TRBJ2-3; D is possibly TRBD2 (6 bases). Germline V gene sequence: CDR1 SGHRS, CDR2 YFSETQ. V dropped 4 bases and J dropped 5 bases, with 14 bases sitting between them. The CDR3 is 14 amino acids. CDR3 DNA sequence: TGCGCCAGCAGCCCAACCGTAGCGGAAGATACGCAGTATTTT. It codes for CASSPTVAEDTQYF.

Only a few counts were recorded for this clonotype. This CDR3 reads CASSSQGGDNEQFF. CDR3 DNA sequence: TGTGCCAGCAGTTCACAGGGGGGGGACAATGAGCAGTTCTTC. The V and J genes are TRBV12-3 or TRBV12-4 and TRBJ2-1; maybe TRBD1 (8 bases). The CDR3 runs to 14 residues. Trimming took 4 bases from V and 5 from J, leaving 12 bases between them.

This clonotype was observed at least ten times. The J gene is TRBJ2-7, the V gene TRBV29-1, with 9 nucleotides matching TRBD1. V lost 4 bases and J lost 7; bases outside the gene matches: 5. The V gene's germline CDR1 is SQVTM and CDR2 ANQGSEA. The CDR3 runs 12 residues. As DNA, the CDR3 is TGCAGCGTTGGAGGACAGGGGATTGAGCAGTACTTC. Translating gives CSVGGQGIEQYF.

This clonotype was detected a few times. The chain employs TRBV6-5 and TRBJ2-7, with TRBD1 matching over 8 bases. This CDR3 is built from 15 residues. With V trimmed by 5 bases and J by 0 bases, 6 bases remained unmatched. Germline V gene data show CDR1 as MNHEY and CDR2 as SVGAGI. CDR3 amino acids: CASSPRRGLSYEQYF. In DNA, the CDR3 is TGTGCCAGCAGTCCCCGCAGGGGGCTCTCCTACGAGCAGTACTTC.